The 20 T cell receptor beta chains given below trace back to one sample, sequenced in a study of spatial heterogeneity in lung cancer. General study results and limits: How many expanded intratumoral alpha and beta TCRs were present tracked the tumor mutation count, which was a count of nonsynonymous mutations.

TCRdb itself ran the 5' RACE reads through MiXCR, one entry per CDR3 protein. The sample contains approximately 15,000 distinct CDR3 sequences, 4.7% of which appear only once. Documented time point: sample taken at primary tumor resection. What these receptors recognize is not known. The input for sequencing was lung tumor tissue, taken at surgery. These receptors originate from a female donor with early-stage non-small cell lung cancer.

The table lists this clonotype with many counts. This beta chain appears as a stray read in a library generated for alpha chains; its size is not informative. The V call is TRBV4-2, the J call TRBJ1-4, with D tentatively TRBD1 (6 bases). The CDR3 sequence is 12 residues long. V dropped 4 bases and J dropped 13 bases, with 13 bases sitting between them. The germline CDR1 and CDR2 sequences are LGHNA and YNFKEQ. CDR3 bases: TGTGCCAGCAGCCGGCAACAGGGCGGACTGTTTTTT. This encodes CASSRQQGGLFF.

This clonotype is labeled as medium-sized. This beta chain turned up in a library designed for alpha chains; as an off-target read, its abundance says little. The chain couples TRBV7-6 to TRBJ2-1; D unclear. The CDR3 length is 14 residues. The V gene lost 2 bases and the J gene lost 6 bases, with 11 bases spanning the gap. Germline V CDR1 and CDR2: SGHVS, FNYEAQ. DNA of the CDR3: TGTGCCAGCAGCTTAAACCCCTATGGCAATGAGCAGTTCTTC. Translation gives CASSLNPYGNEQFF.

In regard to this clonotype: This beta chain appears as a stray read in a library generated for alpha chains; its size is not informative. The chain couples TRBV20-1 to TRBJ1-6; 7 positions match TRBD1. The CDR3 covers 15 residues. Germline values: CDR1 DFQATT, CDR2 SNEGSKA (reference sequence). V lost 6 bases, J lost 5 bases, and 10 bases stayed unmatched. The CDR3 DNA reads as TGCAGTGCCAGGCCCTCGGGACAGAATAATTCACCCCTCCACTTT. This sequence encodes CSARPSGQNNSPLHF.

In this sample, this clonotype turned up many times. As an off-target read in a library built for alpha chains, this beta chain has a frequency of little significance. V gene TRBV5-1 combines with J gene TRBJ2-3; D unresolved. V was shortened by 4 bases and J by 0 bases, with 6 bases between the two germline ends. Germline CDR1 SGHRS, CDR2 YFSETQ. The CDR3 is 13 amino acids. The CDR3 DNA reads TGCGCCAGCAGCGGACCTAGCACAGATACGCAGTATTTT. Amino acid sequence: CASSGPSTDTQYF.

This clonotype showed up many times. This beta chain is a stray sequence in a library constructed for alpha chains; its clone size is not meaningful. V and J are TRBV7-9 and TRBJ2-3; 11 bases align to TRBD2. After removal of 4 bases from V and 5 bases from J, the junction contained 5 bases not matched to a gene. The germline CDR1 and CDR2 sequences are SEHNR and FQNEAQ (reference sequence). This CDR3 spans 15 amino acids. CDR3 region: CASSYSGGAQDTQYF. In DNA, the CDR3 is TGTGCCAGCAGCTATAGCGGGGGGGCCCAAGATACGCAGTATTTT.

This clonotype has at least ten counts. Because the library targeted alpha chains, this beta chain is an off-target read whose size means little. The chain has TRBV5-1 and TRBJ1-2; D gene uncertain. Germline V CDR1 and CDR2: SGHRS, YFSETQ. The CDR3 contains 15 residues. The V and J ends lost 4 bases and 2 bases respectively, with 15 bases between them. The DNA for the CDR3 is TGCGCCAGCAGCCCCGACTCAGGACTAAACTATGGCTACACCTTC. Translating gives CASSPDSGLNYGYTF.

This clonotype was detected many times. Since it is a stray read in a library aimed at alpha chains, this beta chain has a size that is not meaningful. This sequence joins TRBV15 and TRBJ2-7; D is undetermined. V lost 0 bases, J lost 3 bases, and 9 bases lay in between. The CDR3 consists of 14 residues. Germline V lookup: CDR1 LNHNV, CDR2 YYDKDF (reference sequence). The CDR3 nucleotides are TGTGCCACCAGCAGAGATATAACGGTCTACGAGCAGTACTTC. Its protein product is CATSRDITVYEQYF.

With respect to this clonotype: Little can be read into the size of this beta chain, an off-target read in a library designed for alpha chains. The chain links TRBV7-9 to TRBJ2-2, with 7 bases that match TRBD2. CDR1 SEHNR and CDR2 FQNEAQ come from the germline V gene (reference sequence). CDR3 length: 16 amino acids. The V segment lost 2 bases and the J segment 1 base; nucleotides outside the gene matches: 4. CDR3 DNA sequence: TGTGCCAGCAGCTTAAAGCTAGCGGTGAACACCGGGGAGCTGTTTTTT. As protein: CASSLKLAVNTGELFF.

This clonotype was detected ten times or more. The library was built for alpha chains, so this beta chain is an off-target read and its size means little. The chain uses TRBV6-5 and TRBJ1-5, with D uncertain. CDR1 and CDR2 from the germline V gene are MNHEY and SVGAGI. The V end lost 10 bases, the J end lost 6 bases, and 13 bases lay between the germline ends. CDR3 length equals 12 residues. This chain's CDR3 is CATAEVGQPQHF. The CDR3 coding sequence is TGTGCCACCGCCGAAGTCGGTCAGCCCCAGCATTTT.

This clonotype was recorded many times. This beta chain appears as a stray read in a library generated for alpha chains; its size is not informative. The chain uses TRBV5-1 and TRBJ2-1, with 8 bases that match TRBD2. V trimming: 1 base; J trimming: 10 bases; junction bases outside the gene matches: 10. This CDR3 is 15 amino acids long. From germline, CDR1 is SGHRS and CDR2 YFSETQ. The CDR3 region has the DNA TGCGCCAGCAGCTTGTTTCAAGCGGGGGCCGCCGAGCAGTTCTTC. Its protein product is CASSLFQAGAAEQFF.

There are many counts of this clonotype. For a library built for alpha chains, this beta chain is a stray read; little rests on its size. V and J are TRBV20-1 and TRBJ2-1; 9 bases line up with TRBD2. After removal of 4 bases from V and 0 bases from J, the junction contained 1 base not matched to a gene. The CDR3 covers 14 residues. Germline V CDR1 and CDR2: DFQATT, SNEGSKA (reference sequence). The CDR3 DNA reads TGCAGTGCTAAAGCGGGGGGCTCCTACAATGAGCAGTTCTTC. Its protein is CSAKAGGSYNEQFF.

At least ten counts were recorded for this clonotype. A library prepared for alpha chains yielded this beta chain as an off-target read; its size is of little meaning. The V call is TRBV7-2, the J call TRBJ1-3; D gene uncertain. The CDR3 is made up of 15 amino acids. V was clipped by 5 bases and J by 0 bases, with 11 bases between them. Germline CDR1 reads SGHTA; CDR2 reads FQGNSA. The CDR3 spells CASSRTGSSGNTIYF. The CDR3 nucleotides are TGTGCCAGCAGCCGTACGGGGAGCTCTGGAAACACCATATATTTT.

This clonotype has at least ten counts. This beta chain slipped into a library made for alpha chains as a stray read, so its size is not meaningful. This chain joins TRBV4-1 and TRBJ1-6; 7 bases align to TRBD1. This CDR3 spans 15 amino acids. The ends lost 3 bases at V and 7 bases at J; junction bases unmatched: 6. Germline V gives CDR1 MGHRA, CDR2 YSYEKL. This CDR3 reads CASSQTDRLNSPLHF. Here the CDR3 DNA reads TGCGCCAGCAGCCAGACGGACAGGCTAAATTCACCCCTCCACTTT.

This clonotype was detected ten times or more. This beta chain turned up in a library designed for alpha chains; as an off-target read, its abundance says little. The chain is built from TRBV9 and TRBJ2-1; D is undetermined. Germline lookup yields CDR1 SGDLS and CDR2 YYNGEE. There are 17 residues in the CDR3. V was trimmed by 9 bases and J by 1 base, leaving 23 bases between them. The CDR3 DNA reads TGTGCCACTTGGTTGGACCCGGTGGTGTTGTCCTACAATGAGCAGTTCTTC. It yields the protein CATWLDPVVLSYNEQFF.

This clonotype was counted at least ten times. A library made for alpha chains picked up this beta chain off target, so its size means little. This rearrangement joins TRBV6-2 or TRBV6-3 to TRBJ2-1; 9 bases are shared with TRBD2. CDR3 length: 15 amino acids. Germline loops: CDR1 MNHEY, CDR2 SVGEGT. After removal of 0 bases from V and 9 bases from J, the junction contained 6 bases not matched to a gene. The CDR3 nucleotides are TGTGCCAGCAGTTACTCGGCGCGGGGGGGAGGTGAGCAGTTCTTC. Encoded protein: CASSYSARGGGEQFF.

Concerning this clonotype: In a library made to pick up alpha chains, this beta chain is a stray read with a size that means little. CDR3 sequence reads: CASSFDSSYNEQFF. The DNA of the CDR3 is TGTGCCAGCAGTTTCGACAGCTCCTACAATGAGCAGTTCTTC. The chain has TRBV28 and TRBJ2-1, with D possibly being TRBD1 (5 bases). Per the germline V gene, CDR1 is MDHEN and CDR2 is SYDVKM. Trimming removed 3 bases from V and 0 bases from J, with 6 bases in between. The CDR3 loop spans 14 amino acids.

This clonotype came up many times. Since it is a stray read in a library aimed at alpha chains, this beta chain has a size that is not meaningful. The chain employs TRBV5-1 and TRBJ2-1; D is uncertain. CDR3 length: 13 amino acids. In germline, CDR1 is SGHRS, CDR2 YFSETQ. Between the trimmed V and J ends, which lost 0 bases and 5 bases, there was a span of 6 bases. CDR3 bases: TGCGCCAGCAGCTTGGCACACAACAATGAGCAGTTCTTC. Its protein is CASSLAHNNEQFF.

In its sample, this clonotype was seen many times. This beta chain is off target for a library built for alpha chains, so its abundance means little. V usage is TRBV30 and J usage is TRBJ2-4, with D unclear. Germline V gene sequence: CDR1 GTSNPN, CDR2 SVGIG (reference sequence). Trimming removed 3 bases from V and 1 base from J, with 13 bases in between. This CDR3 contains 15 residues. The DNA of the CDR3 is TGTGCCTGGAGCGCATCAAAGGGTGCCAAAAACATTCAGTACTTC. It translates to CAWSASKGAKNIQYF.

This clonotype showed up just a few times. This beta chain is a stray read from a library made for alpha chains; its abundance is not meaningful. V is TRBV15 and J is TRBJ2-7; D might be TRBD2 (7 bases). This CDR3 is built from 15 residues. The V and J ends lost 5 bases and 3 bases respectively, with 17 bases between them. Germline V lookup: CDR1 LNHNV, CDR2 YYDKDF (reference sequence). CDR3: CATSPRGGGRYEQYF. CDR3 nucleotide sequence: TGTGCCACCAGCCCACGGGGAGGGGGGCGCTACGAGCAGTACTTC.

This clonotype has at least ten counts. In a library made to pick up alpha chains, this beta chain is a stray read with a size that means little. CDR3 in amino acids: CASSYGGRESGYTF. As DNA, the CDR3 is TGTGCCAGCAGTTACGGGGGCAGGGAAAGTGGCTACACCTTC. The chain combines TRBV6-5 with TRBJ1-2; possibly TRBD1 for D (6 bases). Trimming pared 2 bases from V and 7 bases from J, leaving 14 bases between. Germline CDR1 is MNHEY and CDR2 is SVGAGI. The length of the CDR3 is 14 residues.